The present TCR beta chain was sequenced within a study of CD8+CD57+ T cells in acquired aplastic anemia. For CDR3 and TCR beta VDJ profiling, genomic DNA was the template used. TCRdb independently ran MiXCR on the reads; one entry per CDR3 protein. Of about 270,000 distinct CDR3 sequences in the sample, roughly three fifths were seen once. Study results and caveats: Patients and controls shared 25 to 30 CD8+ CDR3 sequences, highly expressed in patients. Between patients and controls, CD8+ Simpson's diversity did not vary significantly.

CDR1 and CDR2 from the germline V gene are DFQATT and SNEGSKA (reference sequence). Deletions cut 3 bases from V and 0 bases from J, with 11 bases between. This CDR3 is 15 amino acids long. Of note for this clonotype: Its specificity is not known.

Sequenced: sorted CD4+, CD8+, or CD8+CD57+ T cells (not recorded which) from PBMCs. The genes are TRBV20-1 and TRBJ2-2; weak D call: TRBD2 (5 bases). This clonotype was sampled from a human donor with severe aplastic anemia or a healthy control (not recorded which). The CDR3 region is CSARRGQSNTGELFF. CDR3 coding DNA: TGCAGTGCTAGGCGAGGGCAGTCGAACACCGGGGAGCTGTTTTTT.